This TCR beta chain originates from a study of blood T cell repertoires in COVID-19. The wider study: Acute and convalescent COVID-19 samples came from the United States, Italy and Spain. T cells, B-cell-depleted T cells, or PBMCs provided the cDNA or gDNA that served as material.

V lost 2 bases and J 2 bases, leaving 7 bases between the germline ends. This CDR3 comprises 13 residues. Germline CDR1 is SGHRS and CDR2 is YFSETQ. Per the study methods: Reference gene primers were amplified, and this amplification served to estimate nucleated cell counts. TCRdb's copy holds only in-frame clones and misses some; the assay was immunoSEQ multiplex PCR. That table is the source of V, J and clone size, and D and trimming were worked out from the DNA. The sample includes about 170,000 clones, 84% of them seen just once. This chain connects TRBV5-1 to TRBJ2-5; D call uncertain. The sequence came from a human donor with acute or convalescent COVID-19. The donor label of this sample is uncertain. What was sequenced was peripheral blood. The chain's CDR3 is CASSFTGQETQYF. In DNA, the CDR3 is TGCGCCAGCAGCTTCACGGGTCAAGAGACCCAGTACTTC.